Following are 23 T cell receptor beta chains from one sample sequenced in a study of blood T cell repertoires in COVID-19. TCRdb's copy holds only in-frame clones and misses some; the assay was immunoSEQ multiplex PCR. In the table there are some 45,000 clones, approximately 83% of which are singletons. Sequencing was done on a sample of peripheral blood. These receptor sequences come from a man older than 75 in a cohort sampled during active COVID-19.

The V call is TRBV5-1, the J call TRBJ2-1, with 10 bases that match TRBD2. This CDR3 has 15 residues. V dropped 4 bases and J dropped 8; count of bases not matched to a gene: 9. In germline, CDR1 is SGHRS, CDR2 YFSETQ. The CDR3, as DNA: TGCGCCAGCAGCGCTCTAGCGGGAGTTATCCATGAGCAGTTCTTC. Translating gives CASSALAGVIHEQFF.

The chain combines TRBV19 with TRBJ2-7; D is ambiguous. CDR1 is LNHDA and CDR2 is SQIVND in the germline V gene (reference sequence). The CDR3 has 13 residues. V lost 10 bases and J 2 bases, leaving 15 bases between the germline ends. The DNA for the CDR3 is TGTGCCACCGCTGTCGGGTCCGCCTACGAGCAGTACTTC. Translating it yields CATAVGSAYEQYF. Full variable domain (rest looked up from reference TRBV19 and TRBJ2-7): DGGITQSPKYLFRKEGQNVTLSCEQNLNHDAMYWYRQDPGQGLRLIYYSQIVNDFQKGDIAEGYSVSREKKESFPLTVTSAQKNPTAFYLCATAVGSAYEQYFGPGTRLTVT.

The chain joins TRBV7-3 to TRBJ2-4; TRBD1 matches at 10 bases. Germline trimming cut 3 bases from V and 10 bases from J; bases unmatched to any gene: 6. CDR1 SGHTA and CDR2 FQGTGA come from the germline V gene. The length of the CDR3 is 14 residues. The CDR3 sequence is CASSLGQGSAIQYF. The CDR3 DNA is TGTGCCAGCAGCTTGGGACAGGGGAGTGCGATTCAGTACTTC.

The genes are TRBV28 and TRBJ1-5, with D possibly being TRBD1 (5 bases). V gave up 2 bases and J gave up 2 bases, with 16 bases separating them. This CDR3 contains 17 residues. In germline, CDR1 is MDHEN, CDR2 SYDVKM. For the CDR3, the DNA is TGTGCCAGCAGTTTACCCCCATTCGGCAGGGGCAATCAGCCCCAGCATTTT. Amino acid sequence: CASSLPPFGRGNQPQHF.

The chain employs TRBV5-5 and TRBJ1-1, with D perhaps matching TRBD1 (5 bases). V was cut by 5 bases and J by 1 base, with 15 bases left in between. The germline V gene has CDR1 SGHKS and CDR2 YYEKEE (reference sequence). The length of the CDR3 is 15 residues. CDR3 sequence: CASRHWGVPNTEAFF. CDR3 nucleotide sequence: TGTGCCAGCAGACATTGGGGGGTACCGAACACTGAAGCTTTCTTT.

This clone has more than one count but fewer than ten. The rearrangement links TRBV7-9 to TRBJ1-1, with TRBD1 as a possible D gene (5 bases). The CDR3 sequence is 14 residues long. From germline, CDR1 is SEHNR and CDR2 FQNEAQ (reference sequence). V gave up 4 bases and J gave up 11 bases, with 20 bases separating them. The CDR3 nucleotides are TGTGCCAGCAGCTCCACCCGGGAGGGGATAATGGCTTTCTTT. Translating gives CASSSTREGIMAFF.

This clone was counted a single time. V is TRBV5-1 and J is TRBJ2-2, with TRBD2 matching 8 bases. CDR1 and CDR2 from the germline V gene are SGHRS and YFSETQ. There are 16 residues in the CDR3. J gave up 5 bases and V 5 bases, and 11 bases lay outside the gene matches. The CDR3 is CASSSLSGGRTGELFF. The DNA of the CDR3 is TGCGCCAGCAGTTCCCTGTCGGGAGGGCGGACCGGGGAGCTGTTTTTT.

V and J are TRBV9 and TRBJ1-5; tentatively, D is TRBD1 (6 bases). Germline V gene sequence: CDR1 SGDLS, CDR2 YYNGEE. V was trimmed by 3 bases and J by 2 bases, leaving 15 bases between them. There are 16 residues in the CDR3. The CDR3 DNA reads TGTGCCAGCAGCGCCCGGACAGCGCAGCGCAATCAGCCCCAGCATTTT. Translation: CASSARTAQRNQPQHF.

The gene calls are TRBV5-1 and TRBJ1-1; tentative D call: TRBD1 (6 bases). This CDR3 spans 15 amino acids. Trimming removed 4 bases from V and 2 bases from J, with 15 bases in between. The V gene's germline CDR1 is SGHRS and CDR2 YFSETQ. In DNA form, the CDR3 reads TGCGCCAGCAGCCCCGGACAGAAACTTAACACTGAAGCTTTCTTT. Translated, it gives CASSPGQKLNTEAFF.

The V gene is TRBV19, the J gene TRBJ1-5; 7 bases fit TRBD1. CDR1 and CDR2 from the germline V gene are LNHDA and SQIVND (reference sequence). V dropped 5 bases and J dropped 3; count of bases not matched to a gene: 10. The CDR3 consists of 16 residues. For the CDR3, the DNA is TGTGCCAGTAGTGGTGGAGGGGGCAATGTCAATCAGCCCCAGCATTTT. It translates to CASSGGGGNVNQPQHF.

The V gene is TRBV7-3, the J gene TRBJ2-3, with D possibly being TRBD2 (5 bases). CDR1 and CDR2 from the germline V gene are SGHTA and FQGTGA. The CDR3 runs to 13 residues. Deletions cut 2 bases from V and 5 bases from J, with 8 bases between. The CDR3 nucleotides read TGTGCCAGCAGCTTATTCGGGGAAGATACGCAGTATTTT. It yields the protein CASSLFGEDTQYF.

The chain has TRBV5-4 and TRBJ2-3; 10 nucleotides match TRBD2. The CDR3 has 15 residues. V shed 3 bases and J 3 bases; nucleotides not matched to a gene: 4. CDR1 and CDR2 from the germline V gene are SGHNT and YYREEE (reference sequence). CDR3 protein: CASSWGGLATDTQYF. CDR3 nucleotides: TGTGCCAGCAGCTGGGGGGGACTAGCGACAGATACGCAGTATTTT.

The rearrangement uses TRBV5-1 and TRBJ1-1; 7 bases agree with TRBD1. The CDR3 runs 15 residues. The ends lost 4 bases at V and 3 bases at J; junction bases unmatched: 9. Germline loops: CDR1 SGHRS, CDR2 YFSETQ. CDR3 sequence reads: CASSTRQGKDTEAFF. Written as DNA, the CDR3 is TGCGCCAGCAGCACCCGACAGGGCAAGGACACTGAAGCTTTCTTT.

The V gene is TRBV7-8, the J gene TRBJ2-1, with D possibly being TRBD2 (5 bases). V was clipped by 0 bases and J by 3 bases, with 18 bases between them. The germline CDR1 and CDR2 sequences are SGHVS and FQNEAQ. This CDR3 region has 18 residues. The CDR3 loop is CASSLALFTAVNYNEQFF. CDR3 bases: TGTGCCAGCAGCTTAGCGCTCTTTACAGCGGTTAACTACAATGAGCAGTTCTTC.

The chain recombines TRBV7-3 with TRBJ2-1; 12 bases agree with TRBD2. In germline, CDR1 is SGHTA, CDR2 FQGTGA. Trimming at V came to 3 bases and at J to 7 bases, leaving 4 bases not matched to a gene. The CDR3 runs to 15 residues. The CDR3 nucleotides read TGTGCCAGCAGCTTGAGACTAGCGGGGGTAAATGAGCAGTTCTTC. It is translated as CASSLRLAGVNEQFF.

V and J are TRBV4-1 and TRBJ2-4; TRBD2 might be the D (5 bases). CDR3 length: 15 amino acids. V gave up 1 base and J gave up 0 bases, with 7 bases separating them. Germline V gene lookup returns CDR1 MGHRA and CDR2 YSYEKL. CDR3 nucleotides: TGCGCCAGCAGCCAAGTCGGACTAGCCAAAAACATTCAGTACTTC. Translating gives CASSQVGLAKNIQYF.

The chain links TRBV5-6 to TRBJ2-7; D unresolved. The V end lost 5 bases, the J end lost 4 bases, and 16 bases lay between the germline ends. The CDR3 covers 14 residues. CDR1 and CDR2 (germline): SGHDT, YYEEEE. CDR3 DNA sequence: TGTGCCAGCAGGCTCGGTGCTATCCCTTACGAGCAGTACTTC. Protein: CASRLGAIPYEQYF.

This clone has more than one count but fewer than ten. The rearrangement joins TRBV7-2 to TRBJ1-6; possibly TRBD1 for D (6 bases). V lost 1 base and J 14 bases, leaving 15 bases between the germline ends. The CDR3 is 14 amino acids. CDR1 is SGHTA, CDR2 FQGNSA, per germline. This CDR3 reads CASSLETGRGALHF. The CDR3, as DNA: TGTGCCAGCAGCTTAGAGACAGGCCGGGGGGCCCTCCACTTT.

The chain uses TRBV6-4 and TRBJ1-1; TRBD1 is a possible D gene (6 bases). There are 10 residues in the CDR3. V dropped 8 bases and J dropped 8 bases, with 9 bases sitting between them. CDR1 and CDR2 from the germline V gene are MRHNA and SNTAGT. The CDR3 sequence: CASGQREAFF. The CDR3 DNA reads TGTGCCAGCGGACAGCGGGAAGCTTTCTTT.

This sequence joins TRBV19 and TRBJ1-5; 8 bases fit TRBD1. With V trimmed by 4 bases and J by 3 bases, 5 bases remained unmatched. The CDR3 is 15 amino acids. The germline CDR1 and CDR2 sequences are LNHDA and SQIVND (reference sequence). Here the CDR3 DNA reads TGTGCCAGTAGTAAGAGACAGGGGATCAATCAGCCCCAGCATTTT. This sequence encodes CASSKRQGINQPQHF. Full variable domain (outside the CDR3, taken from reference TRBV19 and TRBJ1-5): DGGITQSPKYLFRKEGQNVTLSCEQNLNHDAMYWYRQDPGQGLRLIYYSQIVNDFQKGDIAEGYSVSREKKESFPLTVTSAQKNPTAFYLCASSKRQGINQPQHFGDGTRLSIL.

The chain joins TRBV5-4 to TRBJ2-3, with D possibly being TRBD1 (6 bases). V was trimmed by 2 bases and J by 3 bases, leaving 13 bases between them. The CDR3 loop spans 15 amino acids. Germline V gene data show CDR1 as SGHNT and CDR2 as YYREEE (reference sequence). The CDR3 spells CASSLRQQGTDTQYF. CDR3 nucleotide sequence: TGTGCCAGCAGCTTACGGCAACAGGGAACAGATACGCAGTATTTT.

This clone was detected a few times. V usage is TRBV27 and J usage is TRBJ2-7, with no clear D. CDR1 and CDR2 (germline): MNHEY, SMNVEV (reference sequence). With 2 bases removed from V and 7 bases from J, the gap between germline ends came to 9 bases. CDR3 length: 12 residues. The CDR3 sequence is CASSLNVREQYF. In nucleotides, the CDR3 is TGTGCCAGCAGTTTAAACGTTAGAGAGCAGTACTTC.

The chain recombines TRBV7-9 with TRBJ2-2, with 7 bases lining up with TRBD1. The CDR3 runs 16 residues. The V gene end was trimmed by 0 bases and the J gene end by 0 bases; junction bases not matched to a gene: 1. Germline lookup yields CDR1 SEHNR and CDR2 FQNEAQ (reference sequence). CDR3 protein: CASSLAGQANTGELFF. The DNA for the CDR3 is TGTGCCAGCAGCTTAGCAGGACAGGCGAACACCGGGGAGCTGTTTTTT.